These 9 T cell receptor beta chains share one sample of origin, sequenced in a study of CXCR3-negative and CXCR3-positive naive CD8 T cells. The authors prepared UMI-labeled TRB cDNA libraries by 5' RACE. From its re-call of the 5' RACE reads, TCRdb lists each CDR3 protein once, without DNA. Its listing shows 100,000 to 150,000 distinct CDR3 sequences. The source material was naive CXCR3- CD8+ T cells from blood. Indicated subset: CD45RO-CCR7+CD27+CD95- naive CD8+ T cells lacking CXCR3 (TNR3-). Every receptor here comes from a human donor in good health. Some clones in this sample may be carry-over from other donors' samples.

The rearrangement joins TRBV10-3 to TRBJ2-1; TCRdb proposes TRBD2, but this gene call is untestable without DNA. The CDR3 sequence is 17 residues long. Germline V gene sequence: CDR1 ENHRY, CDR2 SYGVKD. CDR3: CAISESIVAGDYNEQFF.

The J gene is TRBJ2-7, the V gene TRBV21-1; checking the TCRdb D call of TRBD1 is not possible without DNA. TRBV21-1 is flagged as a pseudogene. The CDR3 loop spans 15 amino acids. The CDR3 protein is CASSSPGTGFGEQYF.

The chain employs TRBV7-9 and TRBJ2-7; TCRdb returns TRBD1, unconfirmable since there is no DNA. Germline V CDR1 and CDR2: SEHNR, FQNEAQ (reference sequence). CDR3 size: 14 residues. This chain's CDR3 is CASSPRDRSYEQYF. Using reference TRBV7-9 and TRBJ2-7 for the parts outside the CDR3, the full variable domain is DTGVSQNPRHKITKRGQNVTFRCDPISEHNRLYWYRQTLGQGPEFLTYFQNEAQLEKSRLLSDRFSAERPKGSFSTLEIQRTEQGDSAMYLCASSPRDRSYEQYFGPGTRLTVT.

The chain links TRBV11-3 to TRBJ1-3; TCRdb's D call, TRBD1, is unchecked because there is no DNA. CDR1 and CDR2 from the germline V gene are SGHNT and YENEEA. The CDR3 extends over 15 amino acids. The CDR3 here is CASSLNGDPGNTIYF.

The chain couples TRBV7-2 to TRBJ2-3. The CDR3 extends over 14 amino acids. The germline V gene encodes CDR1 SGHTA and CDR2 FQGNSA. CDR3 residues: CASSRGLGTDTQYF.

This sequence joins TRBV4-1 and TRBJ1-5. The CDR3 length is 15 residues. Germline V CDR1 and CDR2: MGHRA, YSYEKL. The CDR3 loop reads CASSQDSGNGQPQHF.

The rearrangement uses TRBV20-1 and TRBJ1-1. CDR1 is DFQATT, CDR2 SNEGSKA, per germline (reference sequence). This CDR3 has 14 amino acids. CDR3 protein: CSARDVGVWTEAFF.

CDR3 sequence: CASSLTGPSDTQYF. This chain connects TRBV7-3 to TRBJ2-3. Per germline, CDR1 SGHTA and CDR2 FQGTGA. The CDR3 has 14 residues.

The V call is TRBV6-5, the J call TRBJ2-7; TCRdb's D call, TRBD1, is unchecked because there is no DNA. Germline CDR1 reads MNHEY; CDR2 reads SVGAGI. The CDR3 sequence is 16 residues long. The CDR3 protein is CASSYSWDSNSYEQYF.